A single sample is the source of the 24 T cell receptor beta chains below, sequenced in a study of blood T cell repertoires in COVID-19. Profiling relied on immunoSEQ multiplex PCR, and the TCRdb table lists in-frame clones only, not all of them. The sample lists roughly 200,000 clones, roughly 84% occurring once. The sequenced sample consisted of peripheral blood. The receptors originated from a woman at least 80 years old with COVID-19, enrolled during active disease.

This rearrangement joins TRBV30 to TRBJ1-3; TRBD1 matches at 7 bases. This CDR3 region has 14 residues. Trimming took 4 bases from V and 3 from J; bases not matched to a gene: 6. Germline CDR1 reads GTSNPN; CDR2 reads SVGIG (reference sequence). The CDR3 is CAWIRDSFGNTIYF. The CDR3 bases are TGTGCCTGGATCCGGGACAGTTTTGGAAACACCATATATTTT.

By its share, this clone is medium-sized. The chain employs TRBV6-6 and TRBJ2-4, with D possibly matching TRBD2 (5 bases). Trimming shortened V by 5 bases and J by 7 bases, and 9 bases separated the two germline ends. CDR3 size: 12 residues. Per germline, CDR1 MNHNY and CDR2 SVGAGI (reference sequence). CDR3 residues: CASSRPGNIQYF. The CDR3 nucleotides are TGTGCCAGCAGTAGGCCGGGGAACATTCAGTACTTC.

This sequence joins TRBV30 and TRBJ1-2; no firm D call. CDR1 and CDR2 (germline): GTSNPN, SVGIG (reference sequence). CDR3 length: 14 residues. Between the trimmed V and J ends, which lost 0 bases and 8 bases, there was a span of 16 bases. Here the CDR3 reads CAWSVRGSWEGYTF. CDR3 nucleotides: TGTGCCTGGAGTGTACGGGGATCCTGGGAGGGCTACACCTTC.

The chain has TRBV4-2 and TRBJ2-7; 7 bases align to TRBD2. Trimming at V came to 0 bases and at J to 0 bases, leaving 5 bases not matched to a gene. CDR3 size: 16 residues. CDR1 LGHNA and CDR2 YNFKEQ come from the germline V gene. The CDR3 loop is CASSQDLGGSSYEQYF. The CDR3 DNA sequence: TGTGCCAGCAGCCAAGATCTGGGGGGGAGCTCCTACGAGCAGTACTTC.

The chain combines TRBV2 with TRBJ2-5, with 8 bases that match TRBD1. The junction had 7 bases not matched to a gene; V was cut back by 6 bases and J by 7 bases. Germline assignment: CDR1 SNHLY and CDR2 FYNNEI. The CDR3 sequence is 13 residues long. This CDR3 reads CASRPTGESTQYF. In DNA form, the CDR3 reads TGTGCCAGCAGGCCGACAGGGGAGTCGACCCAGTACTTC.

This chain uses TRBV7-9 with TRBJ2-3; TRBD1 aligns across 7 bases. V trimming: 0 bases; J trimming: 0 bases; junction bases outside the gene matches: 12. Germline values: CDR1 SEHNR, CDR2 FQNEAQ (reference sequence). This CDR3 region has 19 residues. The CDR3 DNA sequence: TGTGCCAGCAGCTTAGCGCTGTGCCACAGGGGACACAGCACAGATACGCAGTATTTT. This sequence encodes CASSLALCHRGHSTDTQYF.

The chain links TRBV7-9 to TRBJ1-2; a possible D gene is TRBD1 (6 bases). Trimming took off 0 bases at V and 6 bases at J, with 14 bases between the two ends. CDR3 length: 15 residues. In germline, CDR1 is SEHNR, CDR2 FQNEAQ (reference sequence). The CDR3 loop reads CASSLARSRTDGYTF. The CDR3 DNA sequence: TGTGCCAGCAGCTTAGCCCGATCTCGGACAGATGGCTACACCTTC.

The chain combines TRBV30 with TRBJ1-1, with TRBD1 as a possible D gene (5 bases). CDR3 size: 13 residues. Germline loops: CDR1 GTSNPN, CDR2 SVGIG (reference sequence). V was shortened by 5 bases and J by 1 base, with 11 bases between the two germline ends. The CDR3: CAWGRQRNTEAFF. The CDR3 nucleotides read TGTGCCTGGGGTCGACAGAGGAACACTGAAGCTTTCTTT.

The genes are TRBV5-1 and TRBJ2-3, with 9 bases lining up with TRBD1. Germline CDR1 and CDR2: SGHRS and YFSETQ. The junction had 3 bases not matched to a gene; V was cut back by 1 base and J by 0 bases. This CDR3 spans 16 amino acids. CDR3 amino acids: CASSLKGQGSTDTQYF. As DNA, the CDR3 is TGCGCCAGCAGCTTGAAGGGACAGGGAAGCACAGATACGCAGTATTTT.

The chain couples TRBV7-3 to TRBJ1-5, with D unclear. Looked up from germline, CDR1 is SGHTA and CDR2 is FQGTGA. V lost 5 bases and J lost 7, with 12 bases in between. The CDR3 is 13 amino acids. The CDR3 loop reads CASSPEGGQPQHF. The CDR3 DNA reads TGTGCCAGCAGCCCAGAGGGTGGGCAGCCCCAGCATTTT. The full variable domain, rest sourced from reference TRBV7-3 and TRBJ1-5, is GAGVSQTPSNKVTEKGKYVELRCDPISGHTALYWYRQSLGQGPEFLIYFQGTGAADDSGLPNDRFFAVRPEGSVSTLKIQRTERGDSAVYLCASSPEGGQPQHFGDGTRLSIL.

The gene calls are TRBV10-1 and TRBJ1-1; maybe TRBD1 (6 bases). Per the germline V gene, CDR1 is WNHNN and CDR2 is SYGVQD (reference sequence). The CDR3 runs to 14 residues. Trimming pared 0 bases from V and 8 bases from J, leaving 13 bases between. This CDR3 reads CASSESLGGPEAFF. DNA for the CDR3: TGCGCCAGCAGTGAGTCTTTAGGGGGTCCCGAAGCTTTCTTT.

The chain has TRBV2 and TRBJ1-3, with a weak D call TRBD1 (6 bases). The V and J ends lost 5 bases and 11 bases respectively, with 10 bases between them. The CDR3 has 11 amino acids. The germline gives CDR1 SNHLY, CDR2 FYNNEI. Here the CDR3 reads CASSLQGAIYF. CDR3 nucleotides: TGTGCCAGCAGTTTACAGGGTGCCATATATTTT.

V and J are TRBV11-2 and TRBJ2-2; weak D call: TRBD2 (5 bases). From germline, CDR1 is SGHAT and CDR2 FQNNGV. The CDR3 has 17 amino acids. V shed 3 bases and J shed 2 bases, with 16 bases lying between them. CDR3 protein: CASSLRDPSTNTGELFF. The CDR3 nucleotides read TGTGCCAGCAGCTTGAGGGATCCCTCTACTAACACCGGGGAGCTGTTTTTT.

The rearrangement links TRBV28 to TRBJ1-3; 7 bases are shared with TRBD1. Per germline, CDR1 MDHEN and CDR2 SYDVKM. CDR3 size: 15 residues. The junction had 6 bases not matched to a gene; V was cut back by 5 bases and J by 2 bases. The CDR3 spells CASSKTGSPGNTIYF. DNA for the CDR3: TGTGCCAGCAGTAAGACAGGGTCGCCTGGAAACACCATATATTTT.

The rearrangement uses TRBV28 and TRBJ1-2; 8 bases map to TRBD1. Germline-derived CDR1 and CDR2 are MDHEN and SYDVKM. With 4 bases clipped from V and 8 bases from J, the junction kept 6 bases outside the gene matches. This CDR3 spans 13 amino acids. CDR3 amino acids: CASSSGQGEGYTF. The CDR3 nucleotides read TGTGCCAGCAGTTCCGGACAGGGCGAGGGCTACACCTTC.

The rearrangement joins TRBV4-3 to TRBJ2-2; D is uncertain. This CDR3 contains 17 residues. Trimming removed 0 bases at V and 1 base at J, with 12 bases between. CDR1 and CDR2 (germline): LGHNA, YSLEER. The CDR3: CASSQDFLPMNTGELFF. CDR3 nucleotides: TGCGCCAGCAGCCAAGATTTTCTCCCTATGAACACCGGGGAGCTGTTTTTT.

V usage is TRBV3-1 (or the pseudogene TRBV3-2) and J usage is TRBJ2-7; tentatively, D is TRBD1 (9 bases). V was clipped by 4 bases and J by 3 bases, with 16 bases between them. Germline loops: CDR1 LGHDT, CDR2 YNNKEL (reference sequence). This CDR3 contains 15 residues. In nucleotides, the CDR3 is TGTGCCAGCAGCCTTAGCGGGACAGGGCTCTACGAGCAGTACTTC. Translating gives CASSLSGTGLYEQYF.

The table lists this clone with a few counts. Germline and junction disagree at one end, which may indicate a read error. This sequence joins TRBV28 and TRBJ1-4; 8 bases fit TRBD1. CDR1 is MDHEN and CDR2 is SYDVKM in the germline V gene. CDR3 size: 14 residues. The CDR3 bases are TGTGCCAGCAGTTTAGGCGGACAGGGAACGTTGTCGATTTTT. This sequence encodes CASSLGGQGTLSIF.

The chain joins TRBV10-1 to TRBJ2-1; no definite D call. The CDR3 sequence is 9 residues long. V was trimmed by 11 bases and J by 5 bases, leaving 4 bases between them. Germline loops: CDR1 WNHNN, CDR2 SYGVQD (reference sequence). DNA of the CDR3: TGCGCCGTAGACAATGAGCAGTTCTTC. It translates to CAVDNEQFF.

V gene TRBV11-2 combines with J gene TRBJ2-3; the match to TRBD2 covers 8 bases. V was clipped by 5 bases and J by 2 bases; unmatched bases: 9. The germline V gene encodes CDR1 SGHAT and CDR2 FQNNGV. CDR3 size: 16 residues. The CDR3 loop is CASSLTAGAITDTQYF. CDR3 sequence (DNA): TGTGCCAGCAGCCTTACAGCGGGGGCCATCACAGATACGCAGTATTTT.

The chain links TRBV6-6 to TRBJ2-3; TRBD1 matches 8 bases. Germline assignment: CDR1 MNHNY and CDR2 SVGAGI (reference sequence). CDR3 length: 15 residues. V lost 2 bases and J lost 5; bases outside the gene matches: 6. The CDR3 DNA reads TGTGCCAGCAGTTACCCGGGACAGGCTTTAGATACGCAGTATTTT. The encoded protein is CASSYPGQALDTQYF.

The J gene is TRBJ1-2, the V gene TRBV30; 7 bases agree with TRBD1. Germline CDR1 is GTSNPN and CDR2 is SVGIG (reference sequence). Germline trimming cut 0 bases from V and 4 bases from J; bases unmatched to any gene: 8. The CDR3 length is 15 residues. Here the CDR3 reads CAWSVPGQLFYGYTF. The CDR3 DNA sequence: TGTGCCTGGAGTGTACCGGGACAGTTATTCTATGGCTACACCTTC.

This chain joins TRBV6-5 and TRBJ2-2; tentatively, D is TRBD2 (7 bases). This CDR3 spans 14 amino acids. Germline lookup yields CDR1 MNHEY and CDR2 SVGAGI. V was cut by 7 bases and J by 6 bases, with 15 bases left in between. Here the CDR3 reads CASTKWEGAGELFF. For the CDR3, the DNA is TGTGCCAGCACCAAGTGGGAGGGGGCCGGGGAGCTGTTTTTT.

CDR3 coding DNA: TGTGCCAGCAGTTTAGGGGGAATCGGTGGCTACACCTTC. This gives the protein CASSLGGIGGYTF. This chain uses TRBV6-5 with TRBJ1-2; the D gene is possibly TRBD1 (6 bases). The CDR3 runs 13 residues. Trimming pared 4 bases from V and 7 bases from J, leaving 13 bases between. Germline-derived CDR1 and CDR2 are MNHEY and SVGAGI.